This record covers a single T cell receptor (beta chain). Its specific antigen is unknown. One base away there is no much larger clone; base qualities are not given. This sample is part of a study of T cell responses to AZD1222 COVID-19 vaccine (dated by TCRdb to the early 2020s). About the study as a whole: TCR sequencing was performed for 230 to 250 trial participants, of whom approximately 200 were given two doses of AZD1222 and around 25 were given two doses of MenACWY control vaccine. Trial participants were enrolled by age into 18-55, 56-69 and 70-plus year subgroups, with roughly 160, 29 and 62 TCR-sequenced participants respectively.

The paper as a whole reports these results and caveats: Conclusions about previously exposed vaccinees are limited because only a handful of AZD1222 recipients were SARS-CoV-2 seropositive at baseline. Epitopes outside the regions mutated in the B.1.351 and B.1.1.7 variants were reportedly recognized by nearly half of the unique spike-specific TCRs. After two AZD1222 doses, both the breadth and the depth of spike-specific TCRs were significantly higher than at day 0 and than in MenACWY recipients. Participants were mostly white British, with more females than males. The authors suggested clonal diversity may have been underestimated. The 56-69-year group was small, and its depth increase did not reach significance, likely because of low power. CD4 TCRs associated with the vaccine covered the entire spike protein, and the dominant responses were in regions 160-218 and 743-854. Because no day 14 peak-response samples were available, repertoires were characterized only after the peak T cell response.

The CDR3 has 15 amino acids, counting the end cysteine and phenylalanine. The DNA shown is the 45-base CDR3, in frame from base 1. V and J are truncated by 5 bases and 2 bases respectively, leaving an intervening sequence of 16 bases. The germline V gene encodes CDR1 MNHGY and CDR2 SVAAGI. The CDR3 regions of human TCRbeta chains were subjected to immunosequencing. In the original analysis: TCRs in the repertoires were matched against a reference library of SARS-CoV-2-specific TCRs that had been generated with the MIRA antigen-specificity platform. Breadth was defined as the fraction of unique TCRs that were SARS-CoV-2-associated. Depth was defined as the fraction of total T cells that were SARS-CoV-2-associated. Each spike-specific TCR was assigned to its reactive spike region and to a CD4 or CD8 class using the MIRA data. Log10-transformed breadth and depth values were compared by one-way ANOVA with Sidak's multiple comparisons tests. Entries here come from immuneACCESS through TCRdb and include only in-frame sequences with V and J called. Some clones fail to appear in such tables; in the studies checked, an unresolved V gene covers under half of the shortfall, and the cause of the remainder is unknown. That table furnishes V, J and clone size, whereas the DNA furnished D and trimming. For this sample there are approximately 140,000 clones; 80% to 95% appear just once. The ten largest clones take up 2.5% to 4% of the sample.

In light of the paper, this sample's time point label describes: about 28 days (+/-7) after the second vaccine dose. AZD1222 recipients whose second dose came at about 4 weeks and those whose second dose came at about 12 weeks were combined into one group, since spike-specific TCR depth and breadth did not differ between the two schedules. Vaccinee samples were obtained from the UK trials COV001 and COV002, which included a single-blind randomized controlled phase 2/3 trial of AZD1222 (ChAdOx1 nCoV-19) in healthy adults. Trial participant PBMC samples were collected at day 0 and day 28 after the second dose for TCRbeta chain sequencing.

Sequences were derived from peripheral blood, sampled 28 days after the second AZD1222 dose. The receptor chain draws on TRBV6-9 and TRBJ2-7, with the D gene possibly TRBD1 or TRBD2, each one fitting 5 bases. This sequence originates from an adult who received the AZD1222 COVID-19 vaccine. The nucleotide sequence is TGTGCCAGCAGTCGTCCAGCGGACATGACCTACGAGCAGTACTTC. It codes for CASSRPADMTYEQYF.